A selection of T cell receptor beta chains follows, all from one sample in a study of identical twins. Via MiXCR, TCRdb re-called the 5' RACE reads, giving one row per CDR3 protein. Of 450,000 to 600,000 distinct CDR3 sequences listed, approximately 20% are singletons. These data were likewise used in another study, on yellow fever vaccine responses in identical twins.

Source material: CD4+ T cells sorted from blood. These receptors all come from a woman aged 18-29 years in good health. CDR3s include the opening cysteine and the closing phenylalanine or tryptophan. The D gene is left open where the match is weak.

d_call: -; v_call: TRBV25-1; cdr3_aa: CASSDGQLLVTDTQYF
d_call: TRBD1; v_call: TRBV18; cdr3_aa: CASSPRDRDSEAFF
d_call: -; v_call: TRBV5-1; cdr3_aa: CASSLSPANVLTF
d_call: TRBD2; v_call: TRBV5-1; cdr3_aa: CASSLVASGRRYNEQFF
d_call: TRBD2; v_call: TRBV10-3; cdr3_aa: CAIRAAGGSTHNEQFF
d_call: -; v_call: TRBV6-1; cdr3_aa: CASRRGGLYYEQYF
d_call: -; v_call: TRBV12-3/TRBV12-4; cdr3_aa: CASTPTTGTTYNSPLHF
d_call: -; v_call: TRBV11-2; cdr3_aa: CASSLTQTYEQYF
d_call: TRBD2; v_call: TRBV7-7; cdr3_aa: CASSRAGASTDTQYF
d_call: -; v_call: TRBV7-2; cdr3_aa: CASSSPLSGRTPYEQYF
d_call: -; v_call: TRBV27; cdr3_aa: CASSRTGLSGANVLTF
d_call: -; v_call: TRBV24-1; cdr3_aa: CATSDGTHYEQYF
d_call: TRBD1; v_call: TRBV12-3/TRBV12-4; cdr3_aa: CATGKGQPPGPQHF
d_call: TRBD2; v_call: TRBV15; cdr3_aa: CATGLAGPGELFF
d_call: TRBD2; v_call: TRBV16; cdr3_aa: CASSQRATILAGPNTGELFF
d_call: -; v_call: TRBV29-1; cdr3_aa: CSVAPAANYGYTF
d_call: -; v_call: TRBV18; cdr3_aa: CASSPPGSAGDTQYF
d_call: -; v_call: TRBV25-1; cdr3_aa: CASSEYPRGRNEQFF
d_call: -; v_call: TRBV19; cdr3_aa: CASSSSGTAKNIQYF
d_call: -; v_call: TRBV7-9; cdr3_aa: CASSPDFWEQDEQFF
d_call: TRBD1; v_call: TRBV4-1; cdr3_aa: CASSQETTAGGVLKSAGELVF
d_call: -; v_call: TRBV5-1; cdr3_aa: CASSLEQYTEAFF
d_call: TRBD2; v_call: TRBV5-1; cdr3_aa: CASSPGLAFLTGELFF
d_call: -; v_call: TRBV14; cdr3_aa: CASSQDWALPESPYNEQFF
d_call: TRBD2; v_call: TRBV10-3; cdr3_aa: CAIRDTEVGAGALGEQFF
d_call: -; v_call: TRBV12-3/TRBV12-4; cdr3_aa: CASSRKINYEQYF
d_call: -; v_call: TRBV28; cdr3_aa: CASTHDYGYTF
d_call: -; v_call: TRBV7-9; cdr3_aa: CASSWGPGLGEQYF
d_call: -; v_call: TRBV5-1; cdr3_aa: CASSLALSTQYF
d_call: -; v_call: TRBV11-2; cdr3_aa: CASSPAGRYGYTF
d_call: -; v_call: TRBV24-1; cdr3_aa: CATSEMGRPSSYNEQFF
d_call: TRBD2; v_call: TRBV11-2; cdr3_aa: CASSLGGGPYLFNEQFF
d_call: TRBD1; v_call: TRBV12-3/TRBV12-4; cdr3_aa: CASSRGQGRADTQYF
d_call: -; v_call: TRBV5-1; cdr3_aa: CASSKTGQMNTGELFF
d_call: -; v_call: TRBV5-1; cdr3_aa: CASSGAGGANTEAFF
d_call: TRBD1; v_call: TRBV2; cdr3_aa: CASADRDQETQYF
d_call: -; v_call: TRBV7-8; cdr3_aa: CASSLRQLNEQFF
d_call: -; v_call: TRBV10-3; cdr3_aa: CAISSRAYEQYF
d_call: -; v_call: TRBV7-9; cdr3_aa: CASSFGQGLNTEAFF
d_call: -; v_call: TRBV4-2; cdr3_aa: CASSQDPRDGLRETQYF
d_call: TRBD2; v_call: TRBV27; cdr3_aa: CASSLFSGRIDEQFF
d_call: -; v_call: TRBV2; cdr3_aa: CASIGTRNSPLHF
d_call: -; v_call: TRBV7-8; cdr3_aa: CASSLYYADTQYF
d_call: TRBD2; v_call: TRBV12-3/TRBV12-4; cdr3_aa: CASSLALGHIGTSGSVPYEQYF
d_call: TRBD2; v_call: TRBV7-3; cdr3_aa: CASSTGLTSGQETQYF
d_call: -; v_call: TRBV14; cdr3_aa: CASSQVVFTDTQYF
d_call: TRBD2; v_call: TRBV5-1; cdr3_aa: CASSPTSGRVKNIQYF
d_call: TRBD2; v_call: TRBV24-1; cdr3_aa: CATSGTSGAGGYNEQFF
d_call: TRBD1; v_call: TRBV12-3/TRBV12-4; cdr3_aa: CASSSGDRADTEAFF
d_call: -; v_call: TRBV7-8; cdr3_aa: CASSLDLPGGGLGEQFF
d_call: -; v_call: TRBV7-2; cdr3_aa: CASSLGAGIVTEAFF
d_call: TRBD2; v_call: TRBV20-1; cdr3_aa: CSARDLAGGSDTQYF
d_call: TRBD1; v_call: TRBV5-1; cdr3_aa: CASSPSASGQGYEQYF